This is a list of T cell receptor beta chains from one sample in a study of blood T cell repertoires in COVID-19. Assay: immunoSEQ multiplex PCR; the TCRdb copy retains only in-frame clones and omits some. The sample has more than 250,000 clones, approximately 90% seen once. Sample: peripheral blood. These TCRs come from a woman in her 50s with COVID-19, enrolled during active disease. Both conserved end residues are part of each CDR3. The D gene is left open where the match is weak. Expanded clones get a size class; other rows say once, few or many, or leave the size out.

TRBV9,-,-,TRBJ1-1,CASSAAGMNTEAFF,TGTGCCAGCAGCGCGGCGGGGATGAACACTGAAGCTTTCTTT
TRBV6-5,-,-,TRBJ1-1,CASSYGGGLNTEAFF,TGTGCCAGCAGTTACGGAGGCGGACTCAACACTGAAGCTTTCTTT
TRBV2,-,-,TRBJ2-1,CASNPARNEQFF,TGTGCCAGCAATCCGGCGAGGAATGAGCAGTTCTTC
TRBV3-1/TRBV3-2,-,-,TRBJ2-1,CASSQQGWGNEQFF,TGTGCCAGCAGCCAGCAGGGGTGGGGCAATGAGCAGTTCTTC
TRBV11-3,TRBD1,-,TRBJ1-1,CASGDRDTEAFF,TGTGCCAGCGGAGACAGGGACACTGAAGCTTTCTTT
TRBV4-1,TRBD1,-,TRBJ1-3,CASSREQTGMYTIYF,TGCGCCAGCAGCCGAGAACAGACAGGGATGTACACCATATATTTT
TRBV12-5,-,once,TRBJ2-3,CASGLSGPTDTQYF,TGTGCTAGTGGTTTGAGCGGCCCTACAGATACGCAGTATTTT
TRBV7-2,TRBD1,once,TRBJ1-6,CASTRDRESPLHF,TGTGCCAGCACCCGGGACAGGGAATCACCCCTCCACTTT
TRBV10-3,TRBD1,-,TRBJ2-7,CAISRRDRGDEQYF,TGTGCCATTTCCCGTCGGGACAGGGGTGACGAGCAGTACTTC
TRBV7-2,TRBD1,-,TRBJ2-7,CASSPQGVGEQYF,TGTGCCAGCAGCCCCCAGGGGGTAGGCGAGCAGTACTTC
TRBV5-1,TRBD1,-,TRBJ1-3,CASRGQGSGNTIYF,TGCGCCAGCAGAGGACAGGGTTCCGGAAACACCATATATTTT
TRBV3-1/TRBV3-2,-,once,TRBJ1-2,CASSSHASTSGYTF,TGTGCCAGCAGCTCGCACGCGTCCACGTCTGGCTACACCTTC
TRBV7-9,TRBD1,-,TRBJ1-2,CASSPSNPTGGDRGYTF,TGTGCCAGCAGCCCATCAAACCCGACAGGGGGCGATCGGGGCTACACCTTC
TRBV15,-,-,TRBJ1-4,CATSRGKGGNEKLFF,TGTGCCACCAGCAGAGGCAAAGGAGGTAATGAAAAACTGTTTTTT
TRBV30,TRBD1,-,TRBJ1-4,CAWSDNGTGLEKLFF,TGTGCCTGGAGCGACAACGGGACAGGTCTTGAAAAACTGTTTTTT
TRBV6-5,TRBD1,-,TRBJ2-3,CASSPGTGFDTQYF,TGTGCCAGCAGTCCCGGGACAGGGTTTGATACGCAGTATTTT
TRBV27,-,-,TRBJ2-1,CASSPGIPYNEQFF,TGTGCCAGCAGTCCCGGGATTCCCTACAATGAGCAGTTCTTC
TRBV30,-,-,TRBJ1-2,CAWIGQGGYGYTF,TGTGCCTGGATAGGGCAGGGCGGCTATGGCTACACCTTC
TRBV5-4,TRBD2,-,TRBJ2-7,CASSPTSGSAYEQYF,TGTGCCAGCAGCCCTACTAGCGGGAGCGCCTACGAGCAGTACTTC
TRBV11-2,TRBD2,-,TRBJ2-7,CASKGSGSPYEQYF,TGTGCCAGTAAGGGGAGCGGGAGTCCCTACGAGCAGTACTTC
TRBV29-1,TRBD1,-,TRBJ1-1,CSVEGQAYTEAFF,TGCAGCGTGGAAGGACAGGCTTACACTGAAGCTTTCTTT
TRBV12-3/TRBV12-4,-,-,TRBJ1-2,CASSLSFMSGYTF,TGTGCCAGCAGCCTCAGTTTTATGTCCGGCTACACCTTC
TRBV13,TRBD1,-,TRBJ2-7,CASSSNPGTGRWEQYF,TGTGCCAGCAGCTCGAACCCCGGGACAGGGAGATGGGAGCAGTACTTC
TRBV7-6,TRBD2,-,TRBJ2-1,CASSAKNWREIVDNEQFF,TGTGCCAGCAGCGCGAAGAACTGGCGGGAGATCGTCGACAATGAGCAGTTCTTC
TRBV3-1/TRBV3-2,-,-,TRBJ1-1,CASSQDRAEAFF,TGTGCCAGCAGCCAAGATCGCGCCGAAGCTTTCTTT
TRBV2,TRBD1,once,TRBJ2-5,CASGQGLRETQYF,TGTGCCAGCGGACAGGGCTTAAGGGAGACCCAGTACTTC
TRBV7-2,TRBD2,-,TRBJ2-4,CASSFRIGGSTAKNIQYF,TGTGCCAGCAGCTTTCGAATCGGCGGGAGTACCGCCAAAAACATTCAGTACTTC
TRBV6-5,-,-,TRBJ1-4,CASSRGRINEKLFF,TGTGCCAGCAGTAGAGGGCGGATTAATGAAAAACTGTTTTTT
TRBV6-5,TRBD2,once,TRBJ2-2,CASSFSGLAGAGELFF,TGTGCCAGCAGTTTTTCCGGACTAGCGGGAGCCGGGGAGCTGTTTTTT
TRBV14,TRBD1,-,TRBJ1-2,CASSQQGAGGYTF,TGTGCCAGCAGTCAACAGGGGGCAGGTGGCTACACCTTC
TRBV27,TRBD1,-,TRBJ2-1,CASSLTGGFHNEQFF,TGTGCCAGCAGTTTGACAGGGGGATTTCACAATGAGCAGTTCTTC